A single sample gave rise to the 32 T cell receptor beta chains below, sequenced in a study of blood T cell repertoires in COVID-19. Measured with immunoSEQ multiplex PCR; TCRdb has only the in-frame clones, and not every one. In the table there are 200,000 to 300,000 clones, around 85% of which are singletons. Sequences were obtained from peripheral blood. All receptors come from a woman aged 55-70 years with active or convalescent COVID-19.

The chain links TRBV4-2 to TRBJ1-2; maybe TRBD1 (6 bases). V lost 0 bases and J lost 0, with 11 bases in between. This CDR3 is 16 amino acids long. Looked up from germline, CDR1 is LGHNA and CDR2 is YNFKEQ. The CDR3 region has the DNA TGTGCCAGCAGCCAAGAGGCAGGGGACACTAACTATGGCTACACCTTC. It specifies CASSQEAGDTNYGYTF.

The chain recombines TRBV5-1 with TRBJ2-1; tentative D call: TRBD1 (5 bases). V lost 3 bases and J lost 6, with 16 bases in between. The CDR3 length is 15 residues. Looked up from germline, CDR1 is SGHRS and CDR2 is YFSETQ. CDR3 residues: CASSSSPSQGNEQFF. DNA of the CDR3: TGCGCCAGCAGCTCAAGCCCCTCCCAGGGCAATGAGCAGTTCTTC.

This rearrangement joins TRBV6-6 to TRBJ2-1, with D possibly TRBD1 on 6 matching bases. The CDR3 has 14 amino acids. Looked up from germline, CDR1 is MNHNY and CDR2 is SVGAGI (reference sequence). V shed 0 bases and J shed 4 bases, with 7 bases lying between them. The CDR3 reads CASSYSDRYNEQFF. For the CDR3, the DNA is TGTGCCAGCAGTTACTCGGACAGATACAATGAGCAGTTCTTC.

This chain's CDR3 is CASALEYEQYF. As DNA, the CDR3 is TGTGCTAGTGCCCTAGAATACGAGCAGTACTTC. This rearrangement joins TRBV12-5 to TRBJ2-7; D is unresolved. V gave up 7 bases and J gave up 4 bases, with 8 bases separating them. The CDR3 has 11 amino acids. Germline V lookup: CDR1 LGHNT, CDR2 FRNRAP.

This chain uses TRBV13 with TRBJ1-1; D not resolved. CDR3 length equals 13 residues. Germline V lookup: CDR1 PRHDT, CDR2 FYEKMQ (reference sequence). V lost 4 bases, J lost 6 bases, and 12 bases lay in between. The CDR3 bases are TGTGCCAGCAGCTCTACGTTCGTGGCTGAAGCTTTCTTT. Amino acids: CASSSTFVAEAFF.

The chain combines TRBV10-1 with TRBJ2-1; the match to TRBD2 covers 7 bases. Germline-derived CDR1 and CDR2 are WNHNN and SYGVQD (reference sequence). This CDR3 is built from 14 residues. Losses at the gene ends were 8 bases for V and 5 bases for J; bases not matched to a gene: 9. The CDR3 sequence: CASSGAGRHNEQFF. CDR3 nucleotide sequence: TGCGCCAGCTCCGGAGCGGGGAGACACAATGAGCAGTTCTTC.

This clone was counted between two and nine times. Here the CDR3 DNA reads TGCGCCAGCAGCTTGGGTAGCGGGAGAGATACGCAGTATTTT. Translated: CASSLGSGRDTQYF. The V gene is TRBV5-1, the J gene TRBJ2-3; 9 bases align to TRBD2. Germline CDR1 and CDR2: SGHRS and YFSETQ. The ends lost 0 bases at V and 5 bases at J; junction bases unmatched: 1. The length of the CDR3 is 14 residues.

CDR3 nucleotides: TGTGCCACCAGCAGAGACACCGCCCAAACAGCCTACGAGCAGTACGTC. Amino acids: CATSRDTAQTAYEQYV. The V call is TRBV15, the J call TRBJ2-7; no clear D. This CDR3 has 16 amino acids. Trimming cost V 0 bases and J 2 bases, with 14 bases left between them. Germline CDR1 and CDR2: LNHNV and YYDKDF (reference sequence).

This clone appeared a few times. The genes are TRBV7-6 and TRBJ2-7; the D gene is possibly TRBD2 (5 bases). The V and J ends lost 5 bases and 3 bases respectively, with 11 bases between them. In germline, CDR1 is SGHVS, CDR2 FNYEAQ. This CDR3 spans 13 amino acids. This CDR3 reads CASSGSGVYEQYF. The CDR3 DNA is TGTGCCAGCAGCGGGAGTGGAGTCTACGAGCAGTACTTC. The full variable domain, in which reference TRBV7-6 and TRBJ2-7 provide the parts outside the CDR3, is GAGVSQSPRYKVTKRGQDVALRCDPISGHVSLYWYRQALGQGPEFLTYFNYEAQQDKSGLPNDRFSAERPEGSISTLTIQRTEQRDSAMYRCASSGSGVYEQYFGPGTRLTVT.

The chain carries TRBV24-1 and TRBJ2-5, with TRBD1 matching over 7 bases. Germline trimming cut 4 bases from V and 2 bases from J; bases unmatched to any gene: 6. The germline V gene encodes CDR1 KGHDR and CDR2 SFDVKD. This CDR3 comprises 15 residues. This CDR3 is CATSDPTGHQETQYF. The CDR3 nucleotides are TGTGCCACCAGTGACCCGACAGGGCATCAAGAGACCCAGTACTTC.

This rearrangement joins TRBV5-6 to TRBJ2-7; 10 positions match TRBD1. This CDR3 contains 14 residues. J gave up 7 bases and V 4 bases, and 8 bases lay outside the gene matches. Germline V gene sequence: CDR1 SGHDT, CDR2 YYEEEE. In nucleotides, the CDR3 is TGTGCCAGCAGCCTCCCGGGACAGGGGAATGAGCAGTACTTC. Protein: CASSLPGQGNEQYF.

This clone appeared once. The chain has TRBV3-1 (or the pseudogene TRBV3-2) and TRBJ1-2; no clear D gene. Germline CDR1 is LGHDT and CDR2 is YNNKEL (reference sequence). V dropped 6 bases and J dropped 5 bases, with 10 bases sitting between them. CDR3 length: 12 amino acids. This CDR3 is CASSPGTYGYTF. As DNA, the CDR3 is TGTGCCAGCAGTCCAGGAACTTATGGCTACACCTTC.

A single count supports this clone. The chain couples TRBV19 to TRBJ2-7; no reliable D call. The V and J ends lost 4 bases and 4 bases respectively, with 11 bases between them. CDR3 length equals 13 residues. The germline gives CDR1 LNHDA, CDR2 SQIVND (reference sequence). Written as DNA, the CDR3 is TGTGCCAGTAGTAAAAATACAGATTACGAGCAGTACGTC. Its translation is CASSKNTDYEQYV.

The chain combines TRBV5-3 with TRBJ1-2; D is possibly TRBD1 (6 bases). TRBV5-3 is sorted into the ORF group, with uncertain function. This CDR3 comprises 14 residues. The V gene lost 4 bases and the J gene lost 4 bases, with 14 bases spanning the gap. CDR3 coding DNA: TGTGCCAGAAGCATGACAGGCTCGACCTATGGCTACACCTTC. It codes for CARSMTGSTYGYTF.

The chain joins TRBV5-4 to TRBJ2-4; TRBD2 might be the D (6 bases). Germline CDR1 is SGHNT and CDR2 is YYREEE (reference sequence). Trimming removed 1 base at V and 3 bases at J, with 14 bases between. CDR3 length equals 16 residues. The CDR3 nucleotides read TGTGCCAGCAGCTTGAACGCGGGGTCGGTCAAAAACATTCAGTACTTC. It specifies CASSLNAGSVKNIQYF. Looking up the rest from reference TRBV5-4 and TRBJ2-4 gives the full variable domain: ETGVTQSPTHLIKTRGQQVTLRCSSQSGHNTVSWYQQALGQGPQFIFQYYREEENGRGNFPPRFSGLQFPNYSSELNVNALELDDSALYLCASSLNAGSVKNIQYFGAGTRLSVL.

The chain has TRBV29-1 and TRBJ2-5; 8 nucleotides line up with TRBD2. CDR1 SQVTM and CDR2 ANQGSEA come from the germline V gene. CDR3 length: 13 residues. The V and J ends lost 3 bases and 1 base, in that order; junction bases with no gene match: 1. CDR3 protein: CSVDTSGQETQYF. As DNA, the CDR3 is TGCAGCGTTGACACTAGCGGCCAAGAGACCCAGTACTTC.

The rearrangement uses TRBV18 and TRBJ2-3; the match to TRBD1 covers 9 bases. The ends lost 5 bases at V and 4 bases at J; junction bases unmatched: 4. This CDR3 contains 14 residues. CDR1 is KGHSH and CDR2 is LQKENI in the germline V gene. As DNA, the CDR3 is TGTGCCAGCTCATTGGACAGGGGCTCAGATACGCAGTATTTT. It translates to CASSLDRGSDTQYF.

The genes are TRBV24-1 and TRBJ2-1, with TRBD1 identical over 7 bases. The CDR3 spans 14 residues. The trim removed 3 bases at V and 9 bases at J, leaving 7 bases unmatched. Germline loops: CDR1 KGHDR, CDR2 SFDVKD. The CDR3 nucleotides are TGTGCCACCAGTGATCACGGACAGGCAGGTGAGCAGTTCTTC. Its translation is CATSDHGQAGEQFF.

The chain employs TRBV7-6 and TRBJ1-1; TRBD1 is a possible D gene (6 bases). Germline CDR1 SGHVS, CDR2 FNYEAQ. The CDR3 loop spans 14 amino acids. V shed 3 bases and J shed 4 bases, with 12 bases lying between them. DNA for the CDR3: TGTGCCAGCAGCTTCTCCAGGGGAAGCACTGAAGCTTTCTTT. Translating it yields CASSFSRGSTEAFF.

The rearrangement joins TRBV7-8 to TRBJ1-2; 11 bases map to TRBD1. Germline values: CDR1 SGHVS, CDR2 FQNEAQ. This CDR3 is 17 amino acids long. The trim removed 2 bases at V and 7 bases at J, leaving 12 bases unmatched. CDR3 residues: CASSLRRIGQGAGGYTF. The CDR3 nucleotides read TGTGCCAGCAGCTTACGTCGGATTGGACAGGGGGCAGGTGGCTACACCTTC.

This chain joins TRBV19 and TRBJ1-5; TRBD1 is a possible D gene (5 bases). Looked up from germline, CDR1 is LNHDA and CDR2 is SQIVND (reference sequence). Trimming cost V 2 bases and J 7 bases, with 18 bases left between them. This CDR3 is built from 16 residues. DNA for the CDR3: TGTGCCAGTAGTATACAACCGGCAGGGTCGAACCAGCCCCAGCATTTT. It translates to CASSIQPAGSNQPQHF.

The chain recombines TRBV6-4 with TRBJ2-2; 7 bases are shared with TRBD1. V lost 6 bases and J lost 4; bases outside the gene matches: 8. CDR3 length: 15 amino acids. CDR1 and CDR2 (germline): MRHNA, SNTAGT. The CDR3 region is CASSPDRDGTGELFF. The CDR3, as DNA: TGTGCCAGCAGCCCCGACAGGGATGGCACCGGGGAGCTGTTTTTT.

V gene TRBV3-1 (or the pseudogene TRBV3-2) combines with J gene TRBJ2-5; 11 positions match TRBD2. This CDR3 has 17 amino acids. V trimming: 1 base; J trimming: 5 bases; junction bases outside the gene matches: 9. Per the germline V gene, CDR1 is LGHDT and CDR2 is YNNKEL (reference sequence). In DNA form, the CDR3 reads TGTGCCAGCAGCCAAGTCCAGCTAGCGGGGGGTGCGGAGACCCAGTACTTC. Its protein product is CASSQVQLAGGAETQYF.

The chain combines TRBV2 with TRBJ2-3; 13 nucleotides align to TRBD2. V lost 5 bases, J lost 3 bases, and 2 bases stayed unmatched. Germline CDR1 reads SNHLY; CDR2 reads FYNNEI. CDR3 length equals 15 residues. CDR3 sequence: CASSMGLAGTDTQYF. The CDR3 region has the DNA TGTGCCAGCAGTATGGGACTAGCGGGAACAGATACGCAGTATTTT.

The gene calls are TRBV7-9 and TRBJ1-6, with D unresolved. Germline CDR1 is SEHNR and CDR2 is FQNEAQ (reference sequence). This CDR3 is built from 12 residues. The V and J ends lost 7 bases and 5 bases respectively, with 6 bases between them. The CDR3 spells CASTRDNSPLHF. The CDR3 DNA sequence: TGTGCCAGCACCCGAGATAATTCACCCCTCCACTTT.

The chain carries TRBV30 and TRBJ1-3, with TRBD1 identical over 8 bases. CDR3 size: 15 residues. Germline lookup yields CDR1 GTSNPN and CDR2 SVGIG (reference sequence). V dropped 2 bases and J dropped 2; count of bases not matched to a gene: 5. CDR3 in amino acids: CAWSKDRATGNTIYF. CDR3 nucleotides: TGTGCCTGGAGTAAGGACAGGGCAACTGGAAACACCATATATTTT.

This clone was seen only a few times. J is TRBJ1-3 and V is TRBV19; 7 bases map to TRBD1. CDR3 size: 15 residues. Germline CDR1 and CDR2: LNHDA and SQIVND (reference sequence). Trimming at V came to 6 bases and at J to 3 bases, leaving 8 bases not matched to a gene. CDR3 in amino acids: CASRNTGELGNTIYF. The CDR3 DNA follows: TGTGCCAGTAGAAATACAGGGGAACTTGGAAACACCATATATTTT.

V usage is TRBV11-2 and J usage is TRBJ1-2; 8 bases are shared with TRBD1. After removal of 0 bases from V and 4 bases from J, the junction contained 4 bases not matched to a gene. The CDR3 is made up of 15 amino acids. CDR1 and CDR2 (germline): SGHAT, FQNNGV. The CDR3 loop reads CASSLELTGVYGYTF. CDR3 sequence (DNA): TGTGCCAGCAGCTTAGAGTTGACAGGGGTCTATGGCTACACCTTC. Looking up the rest from reference TRBV11-2 and TRBJ1-2 gives the full variable domain: EAGVAQSPRYKIIEKRQSVAFWCNPISGHATLYWYQQILGQGPKLLIQFQNNGVVDDSQLPKDRFSAERLKGVDSTLKIQPAKLEDSAVYLCASSLELTGVYGYTFGSGTRLTVV.

The J gene is TRBJ2-3, the V gene TRBV7-3, with 8 bases fitting TRBD2. Germline CDR1 reads SGHTA; CDR2 reads FQGTGA. V trimming: 4 bases; J trimming: 0 bases; junction bases outside the gene matches: 3. This CDR3 spans 15 amino acids. The CDR3 nucleotides are TGTGCCAGCAGCTCCGGACTAGCTAGCACAGATACGCAGTATTTT. Amino acid sequence: CASSSGLASTDTQYF.

This chain connects TRBV19 to TRBJ1-5, with 9 positions matching TRBD1. Germline trimming cut 3 bases from V and 9 bases from J; bases unmatched to any gene: 6. The CDR3 has 14 residues. The germline V gene encodes CDR1 LNHDA and CDR2 SQIVND (reference sequence). CDR3 residues: CASSMGQGVWPQHF. The DNA of the CDR3 is TGTGCCAGTAGTATGGGACAGGGCGTTTGGCCCCAGCATTTT. Full variable domain (missing parts from reference TRBV19 and TRBJ1-5): DGGITQSPKYLFRKEGQNVTLSCEQNLNHDAMYWYRQDPGQGLRLIYYSQIVNDFQKGDIAEGYSVSREKKESFPLTVTSAQKNPTAFYLCASSMGQGVWPQHFGDGTRLSIL.

The chain employs TRBV5-1 and TRBJ1-4; TRBD1 aligns across 9 bases. Germline trimming cut 2 bases from V and 3 bases from J; bases unmatched to any gene: 17. In germline, CDR1 is SGHRS, CDR2 YFSETQ. This CDR3 spans 20 amino acids. The CDR3 region is CASSFRISGTGKTANEKLFF. For the CDR3, the DNA is TGCGCCAGCAGCTTTAGGATCTCCGGGACAGGGAAGACGGCTAATGAAAAACTGTTTTTT.

J is TRBJ2-1 and V is TRBV28; TRBD1 matches 8 bases. After removal of 2 bases from V and 7 bases from J, the junction contained 7 bases not matched to a gene. This CDR3 comprises 15 residues. Germline CDR1 is MDHEN and CDR2 is SYDVKM. The CDR3 sequence is CASSLHQGARNEQFF. The CDR3 coding sequence is TGTGCCAGCAGTTTACACCAGGGGGCTAGGAATGAGCAGTTCTTC.